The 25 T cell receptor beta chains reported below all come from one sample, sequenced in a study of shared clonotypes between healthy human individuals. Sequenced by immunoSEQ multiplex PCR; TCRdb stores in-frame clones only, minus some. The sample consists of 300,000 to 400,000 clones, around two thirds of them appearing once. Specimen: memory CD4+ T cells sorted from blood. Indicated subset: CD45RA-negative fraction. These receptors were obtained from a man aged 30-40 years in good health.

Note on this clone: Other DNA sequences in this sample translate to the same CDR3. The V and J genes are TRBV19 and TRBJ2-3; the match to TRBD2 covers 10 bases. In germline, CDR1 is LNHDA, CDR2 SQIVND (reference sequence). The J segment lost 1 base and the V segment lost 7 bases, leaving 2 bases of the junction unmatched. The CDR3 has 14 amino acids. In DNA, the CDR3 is TGTGCCAGTAAGCGGGAGGGCCGCACAGATACGCAGTATTTT. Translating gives CASKREGRTDTQYF.

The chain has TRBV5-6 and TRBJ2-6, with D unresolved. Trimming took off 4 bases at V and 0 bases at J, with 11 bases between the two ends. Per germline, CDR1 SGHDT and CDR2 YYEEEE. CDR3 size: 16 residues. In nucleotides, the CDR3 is TGTGCCAGCAGCCCAGATCTCCGCTCTGGGGCCAACGTCCTGACTTTC. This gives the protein CASSPDLRSGANVLTF.

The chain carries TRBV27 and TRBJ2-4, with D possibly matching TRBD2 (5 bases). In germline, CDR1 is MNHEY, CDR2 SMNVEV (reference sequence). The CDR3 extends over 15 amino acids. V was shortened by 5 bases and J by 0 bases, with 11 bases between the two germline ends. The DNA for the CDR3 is TGTGCCAGCAGTCCCCCCGGGGTAGCCAAAAACATTCAGTACTTC. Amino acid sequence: CASSPPGVAKNIQYF.

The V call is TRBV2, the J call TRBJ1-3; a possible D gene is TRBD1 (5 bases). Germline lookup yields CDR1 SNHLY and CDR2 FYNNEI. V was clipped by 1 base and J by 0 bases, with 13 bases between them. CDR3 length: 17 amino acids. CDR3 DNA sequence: TGTGCCAGCAGTGAAGGGTTTGGGGACCCCTCTGGAAACACCATATATTTT. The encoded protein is CASSEGFGDPSGNTIYF.

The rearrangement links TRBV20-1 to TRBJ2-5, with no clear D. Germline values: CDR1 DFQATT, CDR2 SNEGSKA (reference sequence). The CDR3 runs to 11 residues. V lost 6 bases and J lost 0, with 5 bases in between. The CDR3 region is CSAPYQETQYF. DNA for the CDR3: TGCAGTGCCCCCTACCAAGAGACCCAGTACTTC.

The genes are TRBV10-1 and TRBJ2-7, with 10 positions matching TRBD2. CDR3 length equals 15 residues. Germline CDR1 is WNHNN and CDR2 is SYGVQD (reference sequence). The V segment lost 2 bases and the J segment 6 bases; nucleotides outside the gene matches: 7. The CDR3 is CASSEGGLAGVEQYF. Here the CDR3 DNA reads TGCGCCAGCAGTGAGGGTGGCCTAGCGGGAGTCGAGCAGTACTTC.

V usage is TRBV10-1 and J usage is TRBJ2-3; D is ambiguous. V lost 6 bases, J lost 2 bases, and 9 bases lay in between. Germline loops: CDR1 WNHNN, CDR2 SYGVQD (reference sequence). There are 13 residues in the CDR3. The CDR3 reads CASSLRITDTQYF. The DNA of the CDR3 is TGCGCCAGCAGCCTTAGGATCACAGATACGCAGTATTTT.

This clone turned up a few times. The CDR3 region is CASSRDSSRGYTF. The CDR3 DNA follows: TGTGCCAGCAGCAGAGACAGCTCCCGGGGCTACACCTTC. The chain uses TRBV27 and TRBJ1-2; D possibly corresponds to TRBD1 (5 bases). The CDR3 is made up of 13 amino acids. Germline-derived CDR1 and CDR2 are MNHEY and SMNVEV (reference sequence). Trimming took off 6 bases at V and 8 bases at J, with 16 bases between the two ends.

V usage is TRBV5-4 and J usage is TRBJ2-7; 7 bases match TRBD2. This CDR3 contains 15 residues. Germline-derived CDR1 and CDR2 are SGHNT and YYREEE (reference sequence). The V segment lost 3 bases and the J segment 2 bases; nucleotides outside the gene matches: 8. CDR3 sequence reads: CASSSRKAGAYEQYF. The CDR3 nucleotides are TGTGCCAGCAGCTCAAGGAAGGCGGGAGCCTACGAGCAGTACTTC.

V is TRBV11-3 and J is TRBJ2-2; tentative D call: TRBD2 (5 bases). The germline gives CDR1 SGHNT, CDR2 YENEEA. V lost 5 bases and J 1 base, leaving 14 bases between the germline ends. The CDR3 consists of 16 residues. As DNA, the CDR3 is TGTGCCAGCAGCGGTAGCTCGGGGAGGAACACCGGGGAGCTGTTTTTT. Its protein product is CASSGSSGRNTGELFF.

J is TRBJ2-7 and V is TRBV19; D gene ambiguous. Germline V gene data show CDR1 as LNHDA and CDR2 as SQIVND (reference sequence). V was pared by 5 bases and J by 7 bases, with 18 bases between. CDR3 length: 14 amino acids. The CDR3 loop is CASSLNGLMGEQYF. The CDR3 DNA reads TGTGCCAGTAGTCTTAATGGGCTGATGGGGGAGCAGTACTTC.

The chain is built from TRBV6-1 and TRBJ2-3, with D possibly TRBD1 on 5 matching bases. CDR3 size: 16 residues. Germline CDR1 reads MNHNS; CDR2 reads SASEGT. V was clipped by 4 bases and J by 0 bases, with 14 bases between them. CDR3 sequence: CASSGRKGLSTDTQYF. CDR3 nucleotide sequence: TGTGCCAGCAGTGGCCGAAAGGGGCTGAGCACAGATACGCAGTATTTT.

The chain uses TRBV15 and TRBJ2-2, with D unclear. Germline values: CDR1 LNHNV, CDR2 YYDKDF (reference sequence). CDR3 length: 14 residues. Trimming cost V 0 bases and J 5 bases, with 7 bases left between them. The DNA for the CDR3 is TGTGCCACCAGCAGAGATTTGGCGACCGGGGAGCTGTTTTTT. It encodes CATSRDLATGELFF.

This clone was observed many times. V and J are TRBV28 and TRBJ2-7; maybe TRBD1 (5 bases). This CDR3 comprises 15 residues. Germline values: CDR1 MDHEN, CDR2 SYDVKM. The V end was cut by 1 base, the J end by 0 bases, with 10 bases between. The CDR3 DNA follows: TGTGCCAGCAGTTTATTGGGGCACCGCTCCTACGAGCAGTACTTC. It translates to CASSLLGHRSYEQYF.

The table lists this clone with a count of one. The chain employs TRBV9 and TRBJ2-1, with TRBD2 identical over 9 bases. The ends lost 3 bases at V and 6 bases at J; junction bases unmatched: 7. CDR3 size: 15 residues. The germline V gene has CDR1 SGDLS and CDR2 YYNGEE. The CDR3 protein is CASSGGLAFSNEQFF. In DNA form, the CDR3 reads TGTGCCAGCAGCGGGGGACTAGCTTTTTCCAATGAGCAGTTCTTC. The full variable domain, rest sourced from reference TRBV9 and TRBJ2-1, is DSGVTQTPKHLITATGQRVTLRCSPRSGDLSVYWYQQSLDQGLQFLIQYYNGEERAKGNILERFSAQQFPDLHSELNLSSLELGDSALYFCASSGGLAFSNEQFFGPGTRLTVL.

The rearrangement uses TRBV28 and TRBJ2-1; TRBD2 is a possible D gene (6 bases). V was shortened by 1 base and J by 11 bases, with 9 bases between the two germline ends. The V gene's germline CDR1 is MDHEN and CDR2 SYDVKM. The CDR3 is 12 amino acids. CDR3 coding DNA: TGTGCCAGCAGTTTATCGGGAGAAAAGCAGTTCTTC. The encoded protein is CASSLSGEKQFF.

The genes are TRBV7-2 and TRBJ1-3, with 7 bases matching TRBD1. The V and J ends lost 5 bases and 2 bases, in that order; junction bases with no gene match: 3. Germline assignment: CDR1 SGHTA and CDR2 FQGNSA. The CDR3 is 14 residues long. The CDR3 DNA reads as TGTGCCAGCAGCGGAGACAGGGCTGGAAACACCATATATTTT. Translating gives CASSGDRAGNTIYF.

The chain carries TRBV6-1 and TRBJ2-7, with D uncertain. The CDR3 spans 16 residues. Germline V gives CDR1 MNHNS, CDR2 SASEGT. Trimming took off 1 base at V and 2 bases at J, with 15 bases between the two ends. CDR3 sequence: CASSEVPSGPPYEQYF. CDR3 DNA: TGTGCCAGCAGTGAAGTTCCTTCCGGGCCCCCCTACGAGCAGTACTTC.

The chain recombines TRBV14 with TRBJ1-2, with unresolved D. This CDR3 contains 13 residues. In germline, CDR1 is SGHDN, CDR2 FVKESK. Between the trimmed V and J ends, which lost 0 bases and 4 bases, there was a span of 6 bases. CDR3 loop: CASSQDYSYGYTF. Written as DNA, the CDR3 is TGTGCCAGCAGCCAAGATTACAGCTATGGCTACACCTTC.

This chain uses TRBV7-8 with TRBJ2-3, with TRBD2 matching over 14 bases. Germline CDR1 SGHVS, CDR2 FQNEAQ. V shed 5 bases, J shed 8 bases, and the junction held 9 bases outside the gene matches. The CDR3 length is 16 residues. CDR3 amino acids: CASSPGTSGSIVTQYF. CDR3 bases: TGTGCCAGCAGCCCCGGGACTAGCGGGAGTATAGTTACGCAGTATTTT.

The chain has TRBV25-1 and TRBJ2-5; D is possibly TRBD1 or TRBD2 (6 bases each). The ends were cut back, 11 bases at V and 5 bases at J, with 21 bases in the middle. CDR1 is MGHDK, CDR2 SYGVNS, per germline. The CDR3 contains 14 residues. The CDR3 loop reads CARNGGLTRETQYF. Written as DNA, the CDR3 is TGTGCCCGCAACGGGGGCTTGACGAGGGAGACCCAGTACTTC.

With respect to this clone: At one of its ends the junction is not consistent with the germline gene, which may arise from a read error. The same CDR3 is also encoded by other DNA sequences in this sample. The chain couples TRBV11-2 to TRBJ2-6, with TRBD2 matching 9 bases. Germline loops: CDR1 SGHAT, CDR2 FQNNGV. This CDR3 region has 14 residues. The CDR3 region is CASARERGANVLTF. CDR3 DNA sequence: TGTGCCAGCGCCAGGGAGCGGGGGGCCAACGTCCTGACTTTT.

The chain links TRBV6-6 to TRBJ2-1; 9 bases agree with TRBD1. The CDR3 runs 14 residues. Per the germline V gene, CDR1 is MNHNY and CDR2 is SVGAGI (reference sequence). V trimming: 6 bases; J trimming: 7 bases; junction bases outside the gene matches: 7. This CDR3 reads CASRGPGQGNEQFF. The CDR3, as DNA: TGTGCCAGCAGGGGACCGGGACAGGGAAATGAGCAGTTCTTC.

As DNA, the CDR3 is TGTGCCAGCAGCAATCGCGGACTAGCAGAGCAGTTCTTC. The encoded protein is CASSNRGLAEQFF. This chain uses TRBV7-6 with TRBJ2-1, with TRBD2 matching 8 bases. V lost 5 bases and J lost 10; bases outside the gene matches: 7. This CDR3 has 13 residues. In germline, CDR1 is SGHVS, CDR2 FNYEAQ.

This CDR3 is CASSSDRPGNTIYF. The CDR3 region has the DNA TGTGCCAGCAGCTCCGACAGGCCTGGAAACACCATATATTTT. The chain is built from TRBV27 and TRBJ1-3; TRBD1 is a possible D gene (6 bases). The CDR3 contains 14 residues. The germline V gene has CDR1 MNHEY and CDR2 SMNVEV (reference sequence). Trimming removed 6 bases from V and 2 bases from J, with 11 bases in between.